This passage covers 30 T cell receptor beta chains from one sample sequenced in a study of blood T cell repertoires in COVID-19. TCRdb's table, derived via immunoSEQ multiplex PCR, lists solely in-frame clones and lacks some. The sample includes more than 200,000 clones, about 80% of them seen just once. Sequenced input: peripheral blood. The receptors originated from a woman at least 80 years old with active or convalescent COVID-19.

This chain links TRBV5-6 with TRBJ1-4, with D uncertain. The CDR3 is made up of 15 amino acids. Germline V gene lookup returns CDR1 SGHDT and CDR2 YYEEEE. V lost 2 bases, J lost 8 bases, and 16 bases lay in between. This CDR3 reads CASSFGRRVGEKLFF. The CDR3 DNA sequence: TGTGCCAGCAGCTTTGGACGGAGGGTAGGCGAAAAACTGTTTTTT.

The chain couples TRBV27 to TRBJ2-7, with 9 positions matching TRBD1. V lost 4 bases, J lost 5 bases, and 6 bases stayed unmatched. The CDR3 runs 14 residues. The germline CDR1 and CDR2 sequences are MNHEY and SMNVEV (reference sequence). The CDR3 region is CASSSHRGRDEQYF. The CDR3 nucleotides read TGTGCCAGCAGTTCCCACAGGGGGCGGGACGAGCAGTACTTC.

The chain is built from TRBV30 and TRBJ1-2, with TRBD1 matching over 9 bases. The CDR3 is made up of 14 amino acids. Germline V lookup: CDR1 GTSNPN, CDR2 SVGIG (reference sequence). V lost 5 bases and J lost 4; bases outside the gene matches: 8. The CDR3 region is CAWQGDRDLYGYTF. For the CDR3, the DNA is TGTGCCTGGCAAGGGGACAGGGATCTCTATGGCTACACCTTC.

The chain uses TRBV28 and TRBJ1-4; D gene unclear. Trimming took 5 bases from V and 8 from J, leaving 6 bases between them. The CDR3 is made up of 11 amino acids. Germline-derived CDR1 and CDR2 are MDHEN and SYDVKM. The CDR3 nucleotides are TGTGCCAGCAGTGGCATAGAAAAACTGTTTTTT. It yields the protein CASSGIEKLFF. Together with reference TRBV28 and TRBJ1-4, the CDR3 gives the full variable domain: DVKVTQSSRYLVKRTGEKVFLECVQDMDHENMFWYRQDPGLGLRLIYFSYDVKMKEKGDIPEGYSVSREKKERFSLILESASTNQTSMYLCASSGIEKLFFGSGTQLSVL.

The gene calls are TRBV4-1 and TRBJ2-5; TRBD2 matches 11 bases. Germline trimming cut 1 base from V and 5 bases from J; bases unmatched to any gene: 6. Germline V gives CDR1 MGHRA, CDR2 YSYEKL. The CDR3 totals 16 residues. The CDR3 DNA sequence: TGCGCCAGCAGCCAAGCACTTACTAGCGGGAGTGAGACCCAGTACTTC. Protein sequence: CASSQALTSGSETQYF.

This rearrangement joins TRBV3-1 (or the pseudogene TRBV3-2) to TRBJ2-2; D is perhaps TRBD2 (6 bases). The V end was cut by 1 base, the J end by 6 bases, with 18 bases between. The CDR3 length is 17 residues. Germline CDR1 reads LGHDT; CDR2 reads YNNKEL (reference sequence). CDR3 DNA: TGTGCCAGCAGCCAAGTTCATACGGGAGTACTTCCCGGGGAGCTGTTTTTT. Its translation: CASSQVHTGVLPGELFF.

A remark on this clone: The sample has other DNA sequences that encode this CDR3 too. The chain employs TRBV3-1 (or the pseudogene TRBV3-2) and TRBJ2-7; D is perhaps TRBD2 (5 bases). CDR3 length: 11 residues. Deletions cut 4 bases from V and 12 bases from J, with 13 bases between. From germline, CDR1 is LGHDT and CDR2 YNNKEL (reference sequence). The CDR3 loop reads CASSPPRGPYF. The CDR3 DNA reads TGTGCCAGCAGCCCCCCTCGGGGTCCGTACTTC.

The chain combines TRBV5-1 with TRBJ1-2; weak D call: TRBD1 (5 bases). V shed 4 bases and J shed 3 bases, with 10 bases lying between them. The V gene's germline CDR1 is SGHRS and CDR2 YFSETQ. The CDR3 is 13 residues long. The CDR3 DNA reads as TGCGCCAGCAGCCCAGGGCAGGACTATGGCTACACCTTC. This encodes CASSPGQDYGYTF.

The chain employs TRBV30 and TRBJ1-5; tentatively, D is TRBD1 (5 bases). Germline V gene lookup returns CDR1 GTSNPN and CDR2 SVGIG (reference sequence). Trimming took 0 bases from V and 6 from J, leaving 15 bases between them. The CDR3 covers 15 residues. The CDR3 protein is CAWSVRFGGFQPQHF. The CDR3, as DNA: TGTGCCTGGAGTGTACGGTTCGGGGGATTTCAGCCCCAGCATTTT.

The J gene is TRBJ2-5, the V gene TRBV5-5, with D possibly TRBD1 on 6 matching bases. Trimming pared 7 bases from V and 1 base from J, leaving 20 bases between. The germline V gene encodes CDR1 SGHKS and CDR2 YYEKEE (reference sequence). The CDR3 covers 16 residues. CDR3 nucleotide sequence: TGTGCCAGCCGAGTGTGGGGAAGCAGGGGCCAAGAGACCCAGTACTTC. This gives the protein CASRVWGSRGQETQYF. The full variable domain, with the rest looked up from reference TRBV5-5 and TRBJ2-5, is DAGVTQSPTHLIKTRGQQVTLRCSPISGHKSVSWYQQVLGQGPQFIFQYYEKEERGRGNFPDRFSARQFPNYSSELNVNALLLGDSALYLCASRVWGSRGQETQYFGPGTRLLVL.

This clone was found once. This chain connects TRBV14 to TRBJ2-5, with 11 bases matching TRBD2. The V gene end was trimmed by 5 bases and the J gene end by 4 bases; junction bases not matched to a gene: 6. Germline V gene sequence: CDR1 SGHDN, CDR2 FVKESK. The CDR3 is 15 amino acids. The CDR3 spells CASSELLAGAETQYF. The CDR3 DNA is TGTGCCAGCAGCGAGCTACTAGCGGGGGCAGAGACCCAGTACTTC.

The CDR3 bases are TGTGCCAGCAGCCTCGAATCCTACAGGGGAGACACTGAAGCTTTCTTT. Protein product: CASSLESYRGDTEAFF. The chain has TRBV28 and TRBJ1-1; 7 bases map to TRBD1. The germline gives CDR1 MDHEN, CDR2 SYDVKM. J was trimmed by 3 bases and V by 6 bases; bases with no gene match: 13. This CDR3 region has 16 residues. Full variable domain (missing parts from reference TRBV28 and TRBJ1-1): DVKVTQSSRYLVKRTGEKVFLECVQDMDHENMFWYRQDPGLGLRLIYFSYDVKMKEKGDIPEGYSVSREKKERFSLILESASTNQTSMYLCASSLESYRGDTEAFFGQGTRLTVV.

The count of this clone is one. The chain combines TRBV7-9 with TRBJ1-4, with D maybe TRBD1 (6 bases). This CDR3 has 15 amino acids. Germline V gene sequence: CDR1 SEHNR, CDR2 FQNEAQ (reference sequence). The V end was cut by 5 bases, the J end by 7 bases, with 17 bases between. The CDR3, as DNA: TGTGCCAGCAGCCCGCCCGGGACACGGGGTGAAAAACTGTTTTTT. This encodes CASSPPGTRGEKLFF. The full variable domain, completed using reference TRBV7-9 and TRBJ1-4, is DTGVSQNPRHKITKRGQNVTFRCDPISEHNRLYWYRQTLGQGPEFLTYFQNEAQLEKSRLLSDRFSAERPKGSFSTLEIQRTEQGDSAMYLCASSPPGTRGEKLFFGSGTQLSVL.

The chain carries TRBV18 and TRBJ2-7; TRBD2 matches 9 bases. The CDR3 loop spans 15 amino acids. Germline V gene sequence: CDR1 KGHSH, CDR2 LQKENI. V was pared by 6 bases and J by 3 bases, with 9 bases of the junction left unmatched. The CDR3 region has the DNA TGTGCCAGCTCTCTAAGGCGGGGGGGATACTACGAGCAGTACTTC. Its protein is CASSLRRGGYYEQYF.

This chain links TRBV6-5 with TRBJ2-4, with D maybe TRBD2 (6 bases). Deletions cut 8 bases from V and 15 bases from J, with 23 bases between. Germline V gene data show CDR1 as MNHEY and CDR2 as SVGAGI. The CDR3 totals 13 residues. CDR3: CASSQTGTAPRYF. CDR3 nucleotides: TGTGCCAGCTCCCAAACCGGGACTGCCCCTCGGTACTTC.

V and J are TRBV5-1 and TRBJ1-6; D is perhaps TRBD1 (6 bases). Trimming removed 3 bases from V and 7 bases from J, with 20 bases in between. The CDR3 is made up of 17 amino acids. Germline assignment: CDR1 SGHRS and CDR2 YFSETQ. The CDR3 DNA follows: TGCGCCAGCAGCTCGGTGGCCGTCAGGGGAGCAAATTCACCCCTCCACTTT. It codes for CASSSVAVRGANSPLHF.

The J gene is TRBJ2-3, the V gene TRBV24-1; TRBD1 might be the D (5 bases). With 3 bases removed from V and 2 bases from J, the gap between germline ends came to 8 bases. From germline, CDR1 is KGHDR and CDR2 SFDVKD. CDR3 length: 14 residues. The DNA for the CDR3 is TGTGCCACCAGTGATAAGGGGCCCACAGATACGCAGTATTTT. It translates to CATSDKGPTDTQYF.

CDR3: CAWSSTGLAHGGDTQYF. CDR3 sequence (DNA): TGTGCCTGGAGCTCTACCGGACTAGCTCATGGGGGGGATACGCAGTATTTT. This sequence joins TRBV30 and TRBJ2-3, with TRBD2 matching 8 bases. Unmatched junction bases numbered 17, after V lost 3 bases and J lost 6 bases. Germline CDR1 is GTSNPN and CDR2 is SVGIG (reference sequence). This CDR3 is 17 amino acids long.

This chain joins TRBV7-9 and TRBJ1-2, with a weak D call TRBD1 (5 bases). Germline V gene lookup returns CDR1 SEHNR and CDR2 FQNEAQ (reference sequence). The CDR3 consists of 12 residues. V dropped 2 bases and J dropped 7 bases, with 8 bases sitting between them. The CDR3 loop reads CASSLTTGGYTF. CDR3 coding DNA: TGTGCCAGCAGCTTAACCACAGGTGGCTACACCTTC.

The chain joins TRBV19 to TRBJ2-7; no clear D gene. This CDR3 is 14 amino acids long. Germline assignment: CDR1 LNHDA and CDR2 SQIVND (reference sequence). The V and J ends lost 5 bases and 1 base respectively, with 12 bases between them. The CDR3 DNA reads TGTGCCAGTAGTCTCCCAGGCAAGTCCTACGAGCAGTACTTC. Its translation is CASSLPGKSYEQYF.

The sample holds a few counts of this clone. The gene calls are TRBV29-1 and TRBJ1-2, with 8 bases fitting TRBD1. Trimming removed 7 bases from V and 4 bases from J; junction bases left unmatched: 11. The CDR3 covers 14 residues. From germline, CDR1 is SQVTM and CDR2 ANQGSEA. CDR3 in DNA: TGCAGCGGAGGGACAGGTCTGCCTCCCTATGGCTACACCTTC. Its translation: CSGGTGLPPYGYTF.

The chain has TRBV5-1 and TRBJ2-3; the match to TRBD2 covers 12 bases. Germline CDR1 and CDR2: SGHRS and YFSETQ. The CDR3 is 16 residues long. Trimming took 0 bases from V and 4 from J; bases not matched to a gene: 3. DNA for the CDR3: TGCGCCAGCAGCTTGGTGGCTAGCGGGAGGGCAGATACGCAGTATTTT. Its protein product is CASSLVASGRADTQYF.

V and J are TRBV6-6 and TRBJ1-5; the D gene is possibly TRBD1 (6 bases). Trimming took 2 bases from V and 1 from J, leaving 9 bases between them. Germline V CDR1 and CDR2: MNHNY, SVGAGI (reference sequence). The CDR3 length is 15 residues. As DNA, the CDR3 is TGTGCCAGCAGTTACAGAGGACAGAGCAATCAGCCCCAGCATTTT. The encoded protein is CASSYRGQSNQPQHF.

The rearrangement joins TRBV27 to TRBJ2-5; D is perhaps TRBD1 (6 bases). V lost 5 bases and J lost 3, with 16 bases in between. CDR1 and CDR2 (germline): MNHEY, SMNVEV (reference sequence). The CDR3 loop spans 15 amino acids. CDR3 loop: CASSPTSRGKETQYF. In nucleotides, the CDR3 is TGTGCCAGCAGTCCCACCTCCAGGGGAAAAGAGACCCAGTACTTC.

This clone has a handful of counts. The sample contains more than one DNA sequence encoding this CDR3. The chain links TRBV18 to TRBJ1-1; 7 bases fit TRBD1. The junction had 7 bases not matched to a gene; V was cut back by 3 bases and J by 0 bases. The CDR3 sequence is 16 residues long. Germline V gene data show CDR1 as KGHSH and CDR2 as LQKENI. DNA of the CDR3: TGTGCCAGCTCACCGAGACAGGGTCGGATGAACACTGAAGCTTTCTTT. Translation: CASSPRQGRMNTEAFF.

The CDR3 nucleotides are TGTGCCAGCAGTCCCAGACAGGGGAGTGGGCATTCACCCCTCCACTTT. It is translated as CASSPRQGSGHSPLHF. The chain recombines TRBV27 with TRBJ1-6, with TRBD1 matching 8 bases. Germline CDR1 reads MNHEY; CDR2 reads SMNVEV (reference sequence). J gave up 8 bases and V 5 bases, and 11 bases lay outside the gene matches. The CDR3 spans 16 residues.

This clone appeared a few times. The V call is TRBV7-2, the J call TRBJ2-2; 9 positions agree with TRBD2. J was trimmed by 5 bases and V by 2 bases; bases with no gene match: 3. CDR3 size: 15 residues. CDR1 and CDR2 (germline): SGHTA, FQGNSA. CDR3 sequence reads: CASSLQTSGTGELFF. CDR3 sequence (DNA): TGTGCCAGCAGCTTACAGACTAGCGGAACCGGGGAGCTGTTTTTT.

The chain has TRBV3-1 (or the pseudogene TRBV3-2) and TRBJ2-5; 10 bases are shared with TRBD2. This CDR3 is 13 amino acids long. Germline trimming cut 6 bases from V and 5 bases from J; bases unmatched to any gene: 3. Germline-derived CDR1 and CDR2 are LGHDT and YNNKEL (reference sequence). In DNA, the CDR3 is TGTGCCAGCAGGCTAGCGGGAGCTGAGACCCAGTACTTC. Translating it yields CASRLAGAETQYF.

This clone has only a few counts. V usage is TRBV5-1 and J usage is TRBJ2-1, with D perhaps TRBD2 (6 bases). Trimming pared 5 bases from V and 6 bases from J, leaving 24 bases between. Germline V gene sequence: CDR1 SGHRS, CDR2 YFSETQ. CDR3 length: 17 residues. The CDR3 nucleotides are TGCGCCAGCAGGCAACGTCCGGGACTGGAATCCCTCAATGAGCAGTTCTTC. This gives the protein CASRQRPGLESLNEQFF.

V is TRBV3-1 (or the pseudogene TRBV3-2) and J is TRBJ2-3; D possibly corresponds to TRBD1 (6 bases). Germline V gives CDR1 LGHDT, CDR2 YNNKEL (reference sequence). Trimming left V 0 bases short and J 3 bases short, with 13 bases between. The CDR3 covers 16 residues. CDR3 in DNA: TGTGCCAGCAGCCAAGATGCAGGGGTCCCTACAGATACGCAGTATTTT. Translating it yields CASSQDAGVPTDTQYF.